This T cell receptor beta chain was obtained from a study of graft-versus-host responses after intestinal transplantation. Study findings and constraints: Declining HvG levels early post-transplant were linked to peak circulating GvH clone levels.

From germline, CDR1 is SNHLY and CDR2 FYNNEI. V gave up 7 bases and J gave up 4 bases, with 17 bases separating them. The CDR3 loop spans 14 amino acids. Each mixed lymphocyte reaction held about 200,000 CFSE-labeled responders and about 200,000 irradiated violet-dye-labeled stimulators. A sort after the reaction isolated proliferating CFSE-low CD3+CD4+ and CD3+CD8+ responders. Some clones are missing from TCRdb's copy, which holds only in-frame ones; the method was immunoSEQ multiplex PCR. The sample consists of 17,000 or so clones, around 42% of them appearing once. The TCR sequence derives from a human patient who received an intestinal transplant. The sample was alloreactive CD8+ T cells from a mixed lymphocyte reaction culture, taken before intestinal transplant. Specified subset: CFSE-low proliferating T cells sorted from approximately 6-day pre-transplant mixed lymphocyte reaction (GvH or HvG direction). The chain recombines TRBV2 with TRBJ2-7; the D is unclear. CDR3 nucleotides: TGTGCCAGCATTCACCTAAGTCACGGATACGAGCAGTACTTC. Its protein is CASIHLSHGYEQYF.